The 32 T cell receptor beta chains below come from one sample, sequenced in a study of CD8+CD57+ T cells in acquired aplastic anemia. Previously, flow cytometry had revealed CD8+CD57+ cell expansion in the patients chosen for sequencing. Investigators profiled TCR beta VDJ and CDR3 from genomic DNA template. MiXCR, run by TCRdb on the reads, gives a single entry per CDR3 protein. The table lists 150,000 to 200,000 distinct CDR3 sequences, around 63% of them singletons, with approximately 40% in the top ten. Sequencing used sorted CD4+, CD8+, or CD8+CD57+ T cells (not recorded which) from PBMCs. These receptors were taken from a human donor with aplastic anemia.

V and J are TRBV5-1 and TRBJ2-7; weak D call: TRBD1 (6 bases). This CDR3 spans 15 amino acids. V lost 1 base, J lost 3 bases, and 14 bases lay in between. CDR1 is SGHRS and CDR2 is YFSETQ in the germline V gene. In DNA, the CDR3 is TGCGCCAGCAGCTTGTACTGGACAGATAGCTACGAGCAGTACTTC. It encodes CASSLYWTDSYEQYF.

The rearrangement links TRBV7-6 to TRBJ2-5; D may be TRBD1 (5 bases). V gave up 5 bases and J gave up 1 base, with 17 bases separating them. CDR1 is SGHVS and CDR2 is FNYEAQ in the germline V gene. This CDR3 is built from 16 residues. CDR3 DNA sequence: TGTGCCAGCAGCCTAATGCGCCGTAGGGGCCAAGAGACCCAGTACTTC. Its protein product is CASSLMRRRGQETQYF.

There are many counts of this clonotype. The V call is TRBV2, the J call TRBJ2-1; D remains unclear. V lost 0 bases, J lost 4 bases, and 10 bases lay in between. CDR3 length: 15 residues. Germline assignment: CDR1 SNHLY and CDR2 FYNNEI. The CDR3 sequence is CASSEAARPYNEQFF. The CDR3 DNA reads as TGTGCCAGCAGTGAAGCGGCTCGCCCGTACAATGAGCAGTTCTTC.

The chain is built from TRBV12-3 or TRBV12-4 and TRBJ1-3; tentatively, D is TRBD1 (5 bases). The CDR3 loop spans 15 amino acids. V lost 1 base to trimming and J lost 2 bases, with 9 bases between them. The CDR3 protein is CASSLGGTPGNTIYF. The DNA for the CDR3 is TGTGCCAGCAGTTTAGGGGGGACGCCTGGAAACACCATATATTTT.

This rearrangement joins TRBV7-9 to TRBJ2-3; 7 nucleotides line up with TRBD2. J was trimmed by 2 bases and V by 5 bases; bases with no gene match: 13. The germline V gene has CDR1 SEHNR and CDR2 FQNEAQ (reference sequence). This CDR3 has 17 amino acids. DNA for the CDR3: TGTGCCAGCAGCCAGGGACTAAGCGGGGTCCTCACAGATACGCAGTATTTT. The encoded protein is CASSQGLSGVLTDTQYF.

CDR3 in amino acids: CASSSPQGGGYTF. CDR3 nucleotide sequence: TGTGCCAGCAGTTCCCCTCAGGGGGGTGGCTACACCTTC. The J gene is TRBJ1-2, the V gene TRBV12-3 or TRBV12-4; 7 positions agree with TRBD1. There are 13 residues in the CDR3. Trimming cost V 4 bases and J 7 bases; bases outside gene matches: 6.

This chain uses TRBV2 with TRBJ1-6, with TRBD1 as a possible D gene (5 bases). Germline V gives CDR1 SNHLY, CDR2 FYNNEI. CDR3 length equals 13 residues. V lost 8 bases and J lost 7, with 12 bases in between. CDR3 region: CASGAGGNSPLHF. CDR3 DNA: TGTGCCAGCGGGGCAGGAGGGAATTCACCCCTCCACTTT. Supplemented by reference TRBV2 and TRBJ1-6, the full variable domain reads EPEVTQTPSHQVTQMGQEVILRCVPISNHLYFYWYRQILGQKVEFLVSFYNNEISEKSEIFDDQFSVERPDGSNFTLKIRSTKLEDSAMYFCASGAGGNSPLHFGNGTRLTVT.

V gene TRBV9 combines with J gene TRBJ2-2, with TRBD2 matching over 11 bases. The CDR3 has 16 amino acids. The germline gives CDR1 SGDLS, CDR2 YYNGEE. The J segment lost 7 bases and the V segment lost 3 bases, leaving 8 bases of the junction unmatched. The chain's CDR3 is CASSGDTSGGNGELFF. The CDR3 bases are TGTGCCAGCAGCGGAGATACTAGCGGGGGAAACGGGGAGCTGTTTTTT.

V is TRBV20-1 and J is TRBJ2-3; TRBD1 is a possible D gene (6 bases). V gave up 6 bases and J gave up 4 bases, with 14 bases separating them. Germline CDR1 reads DFQATT; CDR2 reads SNEGSKA (reference sequence). The CDR3 contains 13 residues. The CDR3 DNA reads as TGCAGTGCCCTGGGACAAAGGGCAGATACGCAGTATTTT. The encoded protein is CSALGQRADTQYF.

This clonotype was detected ten times or more. This chain connects TRBV9 to TRBJ2-3, with 12 bases fitting TRBD2. Germline assignment: CDR1 SGDLS and CDR2 YYNGEE. This CDR3 comprises 14 residues. Germline trimming cut 4 bases from V and 8 bases from J; bases unmatched to any gene: 5. The CDR3 region is CASSSSGGAVTQYF. The CDR3 DNA follows: TGTGCCAGCAGCTCTAGCGGGGGGGCCGTTACGCAGTATTTT.

The chain combines TRBV24-1 with TRBJ1-5; 9 bases line up with TRBD1. The junction had 16 bases not matched to a gene; V was cut back by 9 bases and J by 5 bases. This CDR3 is built from 17 residues. Germline lookup yields CDR1 KGHDR and CDR2 SFDVKD. CDR3 residues: CATYKPGQGCFDQPQHF. In nucleotides, the CDR3 is TGTGCCACCTATAAACCGGGACAGGGATGCTTCGATCAGCCCCAGCATTTT.

This clonotype was counted between two and nine times. The chain has TRBV19 and TRBJ1-1; no definite D call. Germline assignment: CDR1 LNHDA and CDR2 SQIVND (reference sequence). V lost 9 bases to trimming and J lost 0 bases, with 14 bases between them. The CDR3 extends over 14 amino acids. The CDR3 protein is CASRKSGMNTEAFF. The CDR3 DNA reads TGTGCCAGCCGGAAGTCTGGGATGAACACTGAAGCTTTCTTT.

On this clonotype: One end of the junction is discordant with germline, which a read error may explain. The chain is built from TRBV7-3 and TRBJ1-6; D uncertain. The CDR3 has 14 amino acids. CDR1 is SGHTA and CDR2 is FQGTGA in the germline V gene. The CDR3 bases are TGCGCCAGCAGCCAAGAATGGTTGTCTTTATCCCTCCACTTT. This gives the protein CASSQEWLSLSLHF.

The J gene is TRBJ2-5, the V gene TRBV9; D not resolved. Between the trimmed V and J ends, which lost 2 bases and 5 bases, there was a span of 10 bases. The CDR3 is 13 amino acids. Germline lookup yields CDR1 SGDLS and CDR2 YYNGEE. CDR3 residues: CASSVGWSETQYF. CDR3 bases: TGTGCCAGCAGCGTGGGGTGGTCGGAGACCCAGTACTTC.

V is TRBV29-1 and J is TRBJ2-6; a weak D match, TRBD1 (5 bases). Germline V CDR1 and CDR2: SQVTM, ANQGSEA. The V and J ends lost 6 bases and 3 bases respectively, with 6 bases between them. The CDR3 runs to 12 residues. CDR3 sequence: CSVGVGANVLTF. CDR3 coding DNA: TGCAGCGTAGGGGTTGGGGCCAACGTCCTGACTTTC.

The chain employs TRBV7-2 and TRBJ2-1; the D gene is possibly TRBD1 (5 bases). The CDR3 contains 14 residues. Per germline, CDR1 SGHTA and CDR2 FQGNSA. V lost 8 bases, J lost 4 bases, and 15 bases lay in between. The CDR3 DNA follows: TGTGCCAGCCGTTTCGGCCAGGGTTACAATGAGCAGTTCTTC. Translation: CASRFGQGYNEQFF.

The V call is TRBV20-1, the J call TRBJ1-2; D unresolved. CDR3 size: 14 residues. Germline values: CDR1 DFQATT, CDR2 SNEGSKA (reference sequence). The V gene lost 2 bases and the J gene lost 4 bases, with 14 bases spanning the gap. The CDR3 nucleotides are TGCAGTGCTAGAAGGGAGGTAATACTCTATGGCTACACCTTC. Translated, it gives CSARREVILYGYTF.

This clonotype was seen only once. This chain uses TRBV2 with TRBJ1-4, with D maybe TRBD1 (6 bases). The CDR3 length is 15 residues. V dropped 4 bases and J dropped 0 bases, with 9 bases sitting between them. Looked up from germline, CDR1 is SNHLY and CDR2 is FYNNEI. The CDR3 spells CASSGTVATNEKLFF. The CDR3 nucleotides are TGTGCCAGCAGTGGGACAGTTGCAACTAATGAAAAACTGTTTTTT.

For this clonotype: An end of the junction differs from the germline gene, which may be a read error. This chain uses TRBV19 with TRBJ1-5; D call uncertain. CDR1 is LNHDA, CDR2 SQIVND, per germline (reference sequence). The CDR3 is 13 residues long. CDR3 sequence: CAGSSSVGQPQHF. The CDR3 nucleotides are TGTGCCGGTAGTAGCTCGGTGGGTCAGCCCCAGCATTTT.

This sequence joins TRBV20-1 and TRBJ2-7; 10 bases align to TRBD2. The CDR3 consists of 13 residues. Germline trimming cut 5 bases from V and 4 bases from J; bases unmatched to any gene: 5. Germline assignment: CDR1 DFQATT and CDR2 SNEGSKA (reference sequence). The CDR3 nucleotides read TGCAGTGCTCGGACTAGCGGTGATTACGAGCAGTACTTC. Residues: CSARTSGDYEQYF.

This clonotype occurred once. This chain connects TRBV5-1 to TRBJ2-7; 11 nucleotides match TRBD2. Trimming removed 4 bases from V and 5 bases from J; junction bases left unmatched: 8. Germline V lookup: CDR1 SGHRS, CDR2 YFSETQ. This CDR3 is 15 amino acids long. CDR3 protein: CASSQRTSGFNEQYF. CDR3 coding DNA: TGCGCCAGCAGCCAACGGACTAGCGGGTTCAACGAGCAGTACTTC.

The gene calls are TRBV7-9 and TRBJ1-5; the D gene is possibly TRBD1 (5 bases). The ends were cut back, 6 bases at V and 0 bases at J, with 12 bases in the middle. Germline V gene data show CDR1 as SEHNR and CDR2 as FQNEAQ (reference sequence). The CDR3 runs 15 residues. In DNA form, the CDR3 reads TGTGCCAGCAGTTCCGACAGCTATAGCAATCAGCCCCAGCATTTT. It codes for CASSSDSYSNQPQHF.

The rearrangement links TRBV7-8 to TRBJ2-5; D could derive from TRBD1 or TRBD2 (5 bases each). Germline CDR1 and CDR2: SGHVS and FQNEAQ. The CDR3 is 13 residues long. V was cut by 5 bases and J by 5 bases, with 12 bases left in between. The CDR3 nucleotides read TGTGCCAGCAGCCGAGGGGTCGCGGAGACCCAGTACTTC. It encodes CASSRGVAETQYF.

The rearrangement joins TRBV12-3 or TRBV12-4 to TRBJ2-2; D tentatively fits TRBD1 or TRBD2 (6 bases each). V was clipped by 1 base and J by 4 bases, with 19 bases between them. The CDR3 is 18 amino acids. CDR3: CASSLEALGGRGTGELFF. The CDR3 DNA follows: TGTGCCAGCAGTTTAGAAGCGTTGGGGGGCCGGGGCACCGGGGAGCTGTTTTTT.

This chain joins TRBV19 and TRBJ2-1; D is unclear. The V gene lost 5 bases and the J gene lost 3 bases, with 5 bases spanning the gap. This CDR3 spans 12 amino acids. The germline CDR1 and CDR2 sequences are LNHDA and SQIVND (reference sequence). CDR3 in amino acids: CASSHNYNEQFF. CDR3 nucleotides: TGTGCCAGTAGTCACAACTACAATGAGCAGTTCTTC.

The chain has TRBV2 and TRBJ2-5; 8 bases map to TRBD1. The CDR3 runs to 15 residues. CDR1 is SNHLY and CDR2 is FYNNEI in the germline V gene. V dropped 6 bases and J dropped 5; count of bases not matched to a gene: 11. CDR3 sequence reads: CASSGGQGVGETQYF. The CDR3 DNA reads TGTGCCAGCAGCGGAGGACAGGGAGTTGGCGAGACCCAGTACTTC.

The CDR3 region is CASSLTGGRSDTQYF. CDR3 coding DNA: TGTGCCAGCAGCTTGACAGGGGGCCGTTCAGATACGCAGTATTTT. The chain has TRBV7-6 and TRBJ2-3, with 10 bases lining up with TRBD1. With V trimmed by 3 bases and J by 4 bases, 4 bases remained unmatched. Looked up from germline, CDR1 is SGHVS and CDR2 is FNYEAQ. This CDR3 is 15 amino acids long.

This clonotype appeared a few times. The chain combines TRBV10-3 with TRBJ2-7, with 8 bases lining up with TRBD2. This CDR3 region has 13 residues. V trimming: 9 bases; J trimming: 2 bases; junction bases outside the gene matches: 6. Germline V gives CDR1 ENHRY, CDR2 SYGVKD. CDR3 bases: TGTGCCATAGCCTCGGGACTAGCCTACGAGCAGTACTTC. Its protein product is CAIASGLAYEQYF.

V and J are TRBV11-1 and TRBJ2-3; D tentatively reads TRBD1 or TRBD2 (5 bases each). Germline CDR1 is SGHAT and CDR2 is FQDESV (reference sequence). The CDR3 runs to 18 residues. Trimming took off 6 bases at V and 10 bases at J, with 32 bases between the two ends. In DNA form, the CDR3 reads TGTGCCAGCAGTCTCCCCCCTCATCGGGACGGTGGAGAGAACGCGCAGTATTTT. Protein product: CASSLPPHRDGGENAQYF.

The chain couples TRBV7-9 to TRBJ1-4, with 9 bases identical to TRBD1. The V gene end was trimmed by 4 bases and the J gene end by 3 bases; junction bases not matched to a gene: 6. Germline CDR1 SEHNR, CDR2 FQNEAQ (reference sequence). The CDR3 has 16 amino acids. The CDR3 region has the DNA TGTGCCAGCAGCTCAACAGGGGGCTCGTCTAATGAAAAACTGTTTTTT. Translating it yields CASSSTGGSSNEKLFF.

This clonotype was counted many times. The CDR3 spells CASSQDQTGGEETQYF. The CDR3 nucleotides are TGCGCCAGCAGCCAAGACCAGACAGGAGGAGAAGAGACCCAGTACTTC. V and J are TRBV4-1 and TRBJ2-5; tentatively, D is TRBD1 (6 bases). The CDR3 contains 16 residues. V was clipped by 0 bases and J by 3 bases, with 14 bases between them. Germline CDR1 reads MGHRA; CDR2 reads YSYEKL.

This clonotype was observed many times. This chain connects TRBV7-9 to TRBJ2-1; 11 nucleotides match TRBD2. The CDR3 spans 15 residues. The J segment lost 4 bases and the V segment lost 4 bases, leaving 3 bases of the junction unmatched. Germline CDR1 SEHNR, CDR2 FQNEAQ (reference sequence). The CDR3 DNA follows: TGTGCCAGCAGCTCGACTAGCGGGACATACAATGAGCAGTTCTTC. Translation: CASSSTSGTYNEQFF.